Shown below are 2 T cell receptor beta chains from a single sample sequenced in a study of human T cells and chemical hapten exposure. TCRdb called the RACE reads again in MiXCR, with one record for every CDR3 protein. The sample lists more than 80,000 distinct CDR3 sequences, 10% seen once, with around 5% in the top ten. Documented time point: patch test 2, 6 weeks after DPC sensitization. The treatment here: therapeutic diphenylcyclopropenone sensitization with weekly scalp DPC. The starting material was whole blood, obtained in connection with sensitization to the hapten diphenylcyclopropenone (DPC). Receptors originate from a woman aged 45-60 years with alopecia areata. Some clones in this sample may be carry-over from other donors' samples.

This clonotype showed up many times. The rearrangement links TRBV28 to TRBJ1-3, with a tentative D call TRBD1 (5 bases). Germline lookup yields CDR1 MDHEN and CDR2 SYDVKM. V was pared by 9 bases and J by 2 bases, with 17 bases between. The CDR3 has 15 residues. The CDR3 region has the DNA TGTGCCAGTCGGGGGTCGTTGAATACTGGAAACACCATATATTTT. Residues: CASRGSLNTGNTIYF.

This clonotype was detected many times. As DNA, the CDR3 is TGTGCCAGCAGTCCCCAACAAAGAGAGACCCAGTACTTC. It yields the protein CASSPQQRETQYF. The chain carries TRBV28 and TRBJ2-5; D gene ambiguous. This CDR3 region has 13 residues. Trimming stripped 5 bases from V and 4 bases from J, with 11 bases between. Germline lookup yields CDR1 MDHEN and CDR2 SYDVKM. The variable domain in full, with the rest retrieved from reference TRBV28 and TRBJ2-5, is DVKVTQSSRYLVKRTGEKVFLECVQDMDHENMFWYRQDPGLGLRLIYFSYDVKMKEKGDIPEGYSVSREKKERFSLILESASTNQTSMYLCASSPQQRETQYFGPGTRLLVL.